This is a list of T cell receptor beta chains from one sample in a study of cytomegalovirus exposure and HLA in healthy donors. Clones were read by immunoSEQ multiplex PCR, and TCRdb kept only the in-frame ones, dropping some. This sample yields more than 140,000 clones, of which less than 65% are seen a single time; approximately 2.9% belongs to the top ten. The sequenced material came from PBMCs. The receptors come from a woman in her thirties in good health and CMV-seropositive. Each CDR3 is given with its conserved first and last residue. Fields, in order: J gene, V gene, clone size, D gene, CDR3 protein, CDR3 DNA. The D gene is left open where the match is weak. Clone size is not always given. Where it is, it says once, few, many or a class for expanded clones.

>TRBJ2-5|TRBV19|NA|TRBD1
CASSPPRQGLGETQYF
TGTGCCAGTAGTCCCCCTCGACAGGGTCTAGGGGAGACCCAGTACTTC
>TRBJ2-3|TRBV28|NA|NA
CASLKGLATDTQYF
TGTGCCAGCCTAAAAGGGCTAGCCACAGATACGCAGTATTTT
>TRBJ1-1|TRBV11-2|NA|NA
CASSSPLFSRGSLNTEAFF
TGTGCCAGCAGCTCCCCCCTCTTTAGCAGGGGATCTTTGAACACTGAAGCTTTCTTT
>TRBJ1-5|TRBV19|NA|NA
CASSLTVNSNQPQHF
TGTGCCAGTAGCCTGACAGTTAATAGCAATCAGCCCCAGCATTTT
>TRBJ2-7|TRBV10-3|NA|NA
CAISDEGGGREQYF
TGTGCCATCAGTGATGAGGGAGGGGGTAGGGAGCAGTACTTC
>TRBJ2-2|TRBV27|few|NA
CASSWTEITGELFF
TGTGCCAGCAGTTGGACAGAAATAACCGGGGAGCTGTTTTTT
>TRBJ2-2|TRBV5-1|NA|TRBD1
CASSLAGSDRGRSTGELFF
TGCGCCAGCAGCTTGGCCGGTTCTGACAGGGGACGATCCACCGGGGAGCTGTTTTTT
>TRBJ2-6|TRBV5-5|NA|TRBD1
CASSDSRGRTGANVLTF
TGTGCCAGCAGCGATTCCAGGGGGCGAACTGGGGCCAACGTCCTGACTTTC
>TRBJ2-7|TRBV6-5|NA|NA
CASSYGTLRSEQYF
TGTGCCAGCAGTTACGGGACTCTACGGAGCGAGCAGTACTTC
>TRBJ2-5|TRBV10-3|NA|TRBD2
CAISDWTSGVGETQYF
TGTGCCATCAGTGATTGGACTAGCGGGGTGGGGGAGACCCAGTACTTC
>TRBJ2-7|TRBV7-2|NA|TRBD2
CASSLTSGFRYEQYF
TGTGCCAGCAGCTTAACTAGCGGTTTCCGCTACGAGCAGTACTTC
>TRBJ2-4|TRBV5-1|NA|NA
CASSLQQLGLAKNIQYF
TGCGCCAGCAGCTTGCAGCAGCTGGGACTAGCCAAAAACATTCAGTACTTC
>TRBJ1-2|TRBV7-2|NA|NA
CASSLSSGWSGYTF
TGTGCCAGCAGCTTATCATCAGGGTGGAGTGGCTACACCTTC
>TRBJ1-4|TRBV11-1|NA|NA
CASSSVGGGAEKLFF
TGTGCCAGCAGCTCGGTCGGTGGCGGGGCGGAAAAACTGTTTTTT
>TRBJ1-1|TRBV6-6|NA|NA
CASRTTVNTEAFF
TGTGCCAGCAGGACGACAGTGAACACTGAAGCTTTCTTT
>TRBJ1-1|TRBV4-1|NA|NA
CASSQRTMDRVEAFF
TGCGCCAGCAGCCAACGGACAATGGACCGAGTTGAAGCTTTCTTT
>TRBJ1-2|TRBV2|NA|TRBD1
CASSATDRGHGYTF
TGTGCCAGCAGTGCGACGGACAGGGGACATGGCTACACCTTC
>TRBJ1-4|TRBV4-2|NA|TRBD1
CASSQPGQGEKLFF
TGTGCCAGCAGCCAGCCGGGACAGGGCGAAAAACTGTTTTTT
>TRBJ2-2|TRBV7-6|few|TRBD2
CASSPVGGLADTGELFF
TGTGCCAGCAGCCCAGTGGGGGGACTAGCGGATACCGGGGAGCTGTTTTTT
>TRBJ2-3|TRBV13|NA|NA
CASSLARGADTQYF
TGTGCCAGCAGCTTGGCCAGGGGAGCAGATACGCAGTATTTT
>TRBJ1-1|TRBV11-2|NA|TRBD1
CASGDYRGHAFF
TGTGCCAGCGGAGACTACAGGGGGCACGCTTTCTTT
>TRBJ2-1|TRBV10-2|NA|TRBD2
CASSESGRGRDEQFF
TGCGCCAGCAGTGAGTCTGGGAGGGGAAGGGATGAGCAGTTCTTC
>TRBJ2-1|TRBV7-9|few|TRBD2
CASSPPGLAGLYNEQFF
TGTGCCAGCAGCCCTCCAGGACTAGCGGGACTCTACAATGAGCAGTTCTTC
>TRBJ2-3|TRBV5-1|few|TRBD2
CASSGGLAGDHPGDTQYF
TGCGCCAGCAGCGGGGGACTAGCGGGGGACCACCCAGGAGATACGCAGTATTTT
>TRBJ1-5|TRBV27|NA|NA
CASAPGWDQPQHF
TGTGCCAGCGCTCCAGGGTGGGATCAGCCCCAGCATTTT
>TRBJ2-7|TRBV7-9|NA|TRBD1
CASSLPTPGTGVYEQYF
TGTGCCAGCAGCCTACCTACTCCCGGGACAGGGGTGTACGAGCAGTACTTC
>TRBJ2-3|TRBV25-1|NA|TRBD2
CASSSGQRGGTDTQYF
TGTGCCAGCAGTTCAGGACAGCGGGGGGGCACAGATACGCAGTATTTT
>TRBJ2-7|TRBV14|NA|TRBD1
CASNQWTGTGEQYF
TGTGCCAGCAACCAATGGACAGGGACGGGCGAGCAGTACTTC
>TRBJ1-2|TRBV5-1|NA|TRBD1
CASSGGQGADGYTF
TGCGCCAGCAGCGGCGGACAGGGGGCTGACGGCTACACCTTC
>TRBJ1-2|TRBV28|NA|NA
CASVSGGRNYGYTF
TGTGCCAGCGTTTCCGGGGGGAGGAACTATGGCTACACCTTC
>TRBJ2-7|TRBV2|once|NA
CASSEGSFGRGYEQYF
TGTGCCAGCAGTGAAGGGTCTTTCGGAAGAGGGTACGAGCAGTACTTC
>TRBJ2-1|TRBV15|few|TRBD2
CATRLAGVVSTYNEQFF
TGTGCCACAAGACTAGCGGGAGTTGTTAGCACCTACAATGAGCAGTTCTTC